A selection of T cell receptor beta chains follows, all from one sample in a study of blood T cell repertoires in COVID-19. Some clones are missing from TCRdb's copy, which holds only in-frame ones; the method was immunoSEQ multiplex PCR. The sample carries under 300,000 clones, 89% recorded once. Sequencing was done on a sample of peripheral blood. The receptors come from a woman in her thirties or forties who had recovered from COVID-19. Both conserved end residues are trimmed from each CDR3. Each record gives: D gene, J gene, V gene, CDR3 protein. The D gene is left open where the match is weak.

d_gene: TRBD1
j_gene: TRBJ2-7
v_gene: TRBV27
CDR3aa: ASSAGQVSKQY

d_gene: NA
j_gene: TRBJ2-5
v_gene: TRBV11-2
CDR3aa: ASSLGSEGGTQY

d_gene: TRBD1
j_gene: TRBJ1-2
v_gene: TRBV5-1
CDR3aa: ASSWPGTGESGYT

d_gene: TRBD1
j_gene: TRBJ2-7
v_gene: TRBV30
CDR3aa: AWSHSGGLYEQY

d_gene: TRBD2
j_gene: TRBJ2-3
v_gene: TRBV19
CDR3aa: ASSMSGLAGGSDTQY

d_gene: NA
j_gene: TRBJ1-2
v_gene: TRBV6-5
CDR3aa: ASSSFPQYYGYT

d_gene: NA
j_gene: TRBJ2-7
v_gene: TRBV29-1
CDR3aa: SVAVSGKGGNEQY

d_gene: TRBD2
j_gene: TRBJ2-7
v_gene: TRBV6-5
CDR3aa: ATYRLAAPYEQY

d_gene: TRBD2
j_gene: TRBJ2-2
v_gene: TRBV10-3
CDR3aa: AISWGTSGSNTGELF

d_gene: TRBD1
j_gene: TRBJ2-7
v_gene: TRBV4-2
CDR3aa: ASSQEAGPGGGPYEQY

d_gene: NA
j_gene: TRBJ1-2
v_gene: TRBV5-6
CDR3aa: ASSLGTSYGYT

d_gene: TRBD1
j_gene: TRBJ1-1
v_gene: TRBV28
CDR3aa: ASSLSVGQIMNTEAF

d_gene: TRBD1
j_gene: TRBJ1-6
v_gene: TRBV4-1
CDR3aa: ASSQIGTGANSPLH

d_gene: NA
j_gene: TRBJ2-5
v_gene: TRBV5-4
CDR3aa: ASSDDSLGETQY

d_gene: NA
j_gene: TRBJ2-1
v_gene: TRBV5-1
CDR3aa: ASQGSNEQF

d_gene: TRBD2
j_gene: TRBJ2-5
v_gene: TRBV10-1
CDR3aa: ASSESGLASKETQY

d_gene: NA
j_gene: TRBJ1-4
v_gene: TRBV11-2
CDR3aa: ASSLGGTPDEKLF

d_gene: TRBD2
j_gene: TRBJ2-2
v_gene: TRBV7-8
CDR3aa: ASSSRGGPGTGELF

d_gene: NA
j_gene: TRBJ1-5
v_gene: TRBV9
CDR3aa: ASSVVPGHMNQPQH

d_gene: NA
j_gene: TRBJ2-5
v_gene: TRBV5-4
CDR3aa: ASSLPGQPQETQY

d_gene: NA
j_gene: TRBJ2-7
v_gene: TRBV11-3
CDR3aa: ASSPGTSYEQY

d_gene: TRBD2
j_gene: TRBJ2-5
v_gene: TRBV5-1
CDR3aa: ASSLAVGLQETQY

d_gene: TRBD1
j_gene: TRBJ1-1
v_gene: TRBV30
CDR3aa: AWTGTANTEAF

d_gene: NA
j_gene: TRBJ1-1
v_gene: TRBV5-5
CDR3aa: ASSLQPNTEAF

d_gene: NA
j_gene: TRBJ2-7
v_gene: TRBV18
CDR3aa: ASSPGAGNYEQY

d_gene: TRBD2
j_gene: TRBJ2-2
v_gene: TRBV27
CDR3aa: ASSPGGGMNTGELF

d_gene: TRBD1
j_gene: TRBJ1-1
v_gene: TRBV6-6
CDR3aa: ASSRQGMDTEAF

d_gene: NA
j_gene: TRBJ2-2
v_gene: TRBV19
CDR3aa: ASSITGVGTGELF

d_gene: TRBD2
j_gene: TRBJ2-7
v_gene: TRBV19
CDR3aa: ASSSGTSGYTYEQY

d_gene: NA
j_gene: TRBJ2-7
v_gene: TRBV21-1
CDR3aa: ASLNSTGRYEQY

d_gene: TRBD1
j_gene: TRBJ2-7
v_gene: TRBV19
CDR3aa: ASSPSRTGTGTYEQY

d_gene: NA
j_gene: TRBJ2-1
v_gene: TRBV6-5
CDR3aa: ASSYSPRGLYNEQF

d_gene: TRBD1
j_gene: TRBJ1-3
v_gene: TRBV6-5
CDR3aa: ASRDPGGTGNTIY

d_gene: TRBD2
j_gene: TRBJ2-7
v_gene: TRBV27
CDR3aa: ASSLGRESEQY

d_gene: NA
j_gene: TRBJ2-7
v_gene: TRBV5-6
CDR3aa: ASSLAPGVEYEQY

d_gene: NA
j_gene: TRBJ2-1
v_gene: TRBV27
CDR3aa: ASSLRPLPESSYNEQF

d_gene: TRBD1
j_gene: TRBJ1-4
v_gene: TRBV6-5
CDR3aa: ASRRTGWDEKLF

d_gene: TRBD2
j_gene: TRBJ2-1
v_gene: TRBV3-1/TRBV3-2
CDR3aa: ASSQLPSSGNEQF

d_gene: NA
j_gene: TRBJ1-2
v_gene: TRBV21-1
CDR3aa: ASSKVSHGQINYGYT

d_gene: TRBD1
j_gene: TRBJ2-5
v_gene: TRBV18
CDR3aa: ASSTPHWDREETQY

d_gene: NA
j_gene: TRBJ2-3
v_gene: TRBV5-6
CDR3aa: ASSLRLASTDTQY

d_gene: NA
j_gene: TRBJ2-1
v_gene: TRBV6-6
CDR3aa: ATNDWPNEQF

d_gene: NA
j_gene: TRBJ1-6
v_gene: TRBV7-8
CDR3aa: ASSLVGSPLH

d_gene: TRBD1
j_gene: TRBJ2-5
v_gene: TRBV3-1/TRBV3-2
CDR3aa: ASSQGGQAFGETQY

d_gene: TRBD2
j_gene: TRBJ2-1
v_gene: TRBV7-9
CDR3aa: ASSLIPSGGIGEQF

d_gene: NA
j_gene: TRBJ2-3
v_gene: TRBV9
CDR3aa: ASSPFTVSFTDTQY

d_gene: NA
j_gene: TRBJ2-5
v_gene: TRBV2
CDR3aa: ASSEGLQIQETQY

d_gene: NA
j_gene: TRBJ2-5
v_gene: TRBV7-9
CDR3aa: ASSLGPDRLTETQY

d_gene: TRBD1
j_gene: TRBJ1-1
v_gene: TRBV3-1/TRBV3-2
CDR3aa: ASSPADRSNTEAF

d_gene: NA
j_gene: TRBJ2-3
v_gene: TRBV5-4
CDR3aa: ASSLIAAGLSTDTQY

d_gene: TRBD2
j_gene: TRBJ2-1
v_gene: TRBV18
CDR3aa: ASSPFGLAANNEQF

d_gene: TRBD1
j_gene: TRBJ2-3
v_gene: TRBV10-3
CDR3aa: AISGGTGTNADTQY

d_gene: TRBD2
j_gene: TRBJ2-5
v_gene: TRBV5-1
CDR3aa: ASSKGLAGGRETQY

d_gene: NA
j_gene: TRBJ1-5
v_gene: TRBV27
CDR3aa: ASRPSGSNQPQH

d_gene: NA
j_gene: TRBJ2-7
v_gene: TRBV5-6
CDR3aa: ASSLALARHEQY

d_gene: NA
j_gene: TRBJ2-2
v_gene: TRBV18
CDR3aa: ASSSDAGGGTGELF

d_gene: NA
j_gene: TRBJ2-2
v_gene: TRBV18
CDR3aa: ASSPPKEQREYNGELF

d_gene: NA
j_gene: TRBJ2-1
v_gene: TRBV30
CDR3aa: AWRSSSYNEQF

d_gene: NA
j_gene: TRBJ2-1
v_gene: TRBV4-2
CDR3aa: ASSGGDFGDNEQF

d_gene: TRBD2
j_gene: TRBJ2-5
v_gene: TRBV9
CDR3aa: ASSGGGLAGKETQY